This T cell receptor (beta chain) was observed in a study of blood T cell repertoires in COVID-19. The wider study: From T cells, B-cell-depleted T cells, or PBMCs came the material, which was cDNA or gDNA.

This clone showed up just a few times. Per germline, CDR1 LNHDA and CDR2 SQIVND (reference sequence). V shed 5 bases, J shed 5 bases, and the junction held 11 bases outside the gene matches. CDR3 size: 15 residues. TCRdb keeps only in-frame clones here, not all; method: immunoSEQ multiplex PCR. Altogether over 200,000 clones are present, roughly 84% being singletons, with the ten largest covering under 2.5%. This TCR derives from a man in his forties or fifties with active or convalescent COVID-19. Sequenced sample: peripheral blood. This chain uses TRBV19 with TRBJ1-1; 7 bases align to TRBD1. CDR3 amino acids: CASSATGFSLTEAFF. CDR3 bases: TGTGCCAGTAGTGCGACAGGGTTTTCTTTAACTGAAGCTTTCTTT.